The source of this T cell receptor beta chain is a study of blood T cell repertoires in COVID-19. Study-wide background: Sites across the United States, Italy and Spain contributed samples from acute and convalescent COVID-19. The cDNA or gDNA used as material had been derived from T cells, B-cell-depleted T cells, or PBMCs.

Source study methods: Amplified reference gene primers provided the basis for estimating nucleated cell counts. Libraries were prepared by immunoSEQ multiplex PCR; TCRdb keeps only in-frame clonotypes and omits some of them. D and trimming were read from the DNA, whereas the V and J calls and clone size are those reported in that table. The sample lists more than 400,000 clones; about nine tenths were seen once. Trimming shortened V by 6 bases and J by 2 bases, and 9 bases separated the two germline ends. In germline, CDR1 is MNHEY, CDR2 SMNVEV (reference sequence). The CDR3 length is 13 residues. This clone was seen more than once but under ten times.

This clonotype was sampled from a man younger than 35 who had recovered from COVID-19. The chain carries TRBV27 and TRBJ2-3; D might be TRBD1 (5 bases). Input material: PBMCs or T cells enriched from blood (not recorded which). The CDR3 DNA reads as TGTGCCAGCAGCCGACAGATCACAGATACGCAGTATTTT. Translation: CASSRQITDTQYF.